One and the same sample provided the 14 T cell receptor beta chains below, sequenced in a study of identical twins (dated by TCRdb to about 2016). The library was made by 5' RACE. The listed sequencing device is Illumina HiSeq 2000. TCRdb applied fastp at Q25 and MiXCR to the public reads, then kept only in-frame beta chains. Rows merge per CDR3 protein into single entries with the most common DNA and genes. Here the sample has 250,000 to 300,000 distinct CDR3 sequences; around 9.7% occur a single time. In total, the top ten clones hold 7% to 8.5% of the sample. The same data also went into a second study, on yellow fever vaccine responses in identical twins.

Sample: CD8+ T cells sorted from blood. These receptors came from a woman aged 18-29 years in good health.

This clonotype has ten or more counts. The chain carries TRBV11-2 and TRBJ2-7, with D unclear. Germline V gene sequence: CDR1 SGHAT, CDR2 FQNNGV. Trimming shortened V by 7 bases and J by 5 bases, and 12 bases separated the two germline ends. There are 12 residues in the CDR3. The CDR3: CASNGVRNEQYF. CDR3 DNA: TGTGCCAGCAATGGGGTCCGGAACGAGCAGTACTTC. Filled out from reference TRBV11-2 and TRBJ2-7, the complete variable domain reads EAGVAQSPRYKIIEKRQSVAFWCNPISGHATLYWYQQILGQGPKLLIQFQNNGVVDDSQLPKDRFSAERLKGVDSTLKIQPAKLEDSAVYLCASNGVRNEQYFGPGTRLTVT.

This clonotype has ten or more counts. The chain recombines TRBV9 with TRBJ2-7; no reliable D call. The germline V and J ends were trimmed by 6 bases and 4 bases, with 20 bases remaining between them. The CDR3 extends over 15 amino acids. The germline CDR1 and CDR2 sequences are SGDLS and YYNGEE. CDR3 DNA sequence: TGTGCCAGCAATGATGCCGGAGACCCCGCGTACGAGCAGTACTTC. Encoded protein: CASNDAGDPAYEQYF.

This chain links TRBV4-2 with TRBJ2-2; D call uncertain. Trimming removed 1 base at V and 1 base at J, with 4 bases between. There are 14 residues in the CDR3. Germline CDR1 reads LGHNA; CDR2 reads YNFKEQ. CDR3: CASSQGWNTGELFF. The CDR3, as DNA: TGTGCCAGCAGCCAAGGATGGAACACCGGGGAGCTGTTTTTT.

V usage is TRBV27 and J usage is TRBJ2-7; TRBD2 aligns across 8 bases. This CDR3 contains 18 residues. CDR1 MNHEY and CDR2 SMNVEV come from the germline V gene (reference sequence). With 2 bases clipped from V and 1 base from J, the junction kept 13 bases outside the gene matches. The CDR3 sequence: CASSLGPGAGVKSYEQYF. The CDR3 nucleotides are TGTGCCAGCAGTTTAGGACCGGGAGCGGGGGTCAAGTCCTACGAGCAGTACTTC.

This clonotype has more than one count but fewer than ten. The chain recombines TRBV7-9 with TRBJ2-3; D uncertain. Germline V lookup: CDR1 SEHNR, CDR2 FQNEAQ (reference sequence). This CDR3 has 12 amino acids. Trimming took 4 bases from V and 2 from J, leaving 4 bases between them. The CDR3 region has the DNA TGTGCCAGCAGCTCTTTCACAGATACGCAGTATTTT. Encoded protein: CASSSFTDTQYF. Looking up the rest from reference TRBV7-9 and TRBJ2-3 gives the full variable domain: DTGVSQNPRHKITKRGQNVTFRCDPISEHNRLYWYRQTLGQGPEFLTYFQNEAQLEKSRLLSDRFSAERPKGSFSTLEIQRTEQGDSAMYLCASSSFTDTQYFGPGTRLTVL.

This clonotype appeared many times. The gene calls are TRBV5-1 and TRBJ2-2, with unresolved D. Looked up from germline, CDR1 is SGHRS and CDR2 is YFSETQ. Trimming took off 5 bases at V and 2 bases at J, with 13 bases between the two ends. This CDR3 comprises 15 residues. CDR3 sequence: CASSGGQVNTGELFF. In nucleotides, the CDR3 is TGCGCCAGCAGTGGCGGCCAGGTCAACACCGGGGAGCTGTTTTTT. The full variable domain, in which reference TRBV5-1 and TRBJ2-2 provide the parts outside the CDR3, is KAGVTQTPRYLIKTRGQQVTLSCSPISGHRSVSWYQQTPGQGLQFLFEYFSETQRNKGNFPGRFSGRQFSNSRSEMNVSTLELGDSALYLCASSGGQVNTGELFFGEGSRLTVL.

The CDR3 DNA follows: TGCGCCAGCAGCCAACCCGGGACAGGTTACAATGAGCAGTTCTTC. Translation gives CASSQPGTGYNEQFF. The chain links TRBV4-1 to TRBJ2-1; 8 positions agree with TRBD1. The CDR3 runs 15 residues. Germline V lookup: CDR1 MGHRA, CDR2 YSYEKL. The ends lost 2 bases at V and 4 bases at J; junction bases unmatched: 4.

This clonotype was counted ten times or more. This chain's CDR3 is CASSYTGPGDEQYF. In nucleotides, the CDR3 is TGTGCCAGCAGCTATACAGGGCCAGGGGACGAGCAGTACTTC. The V call is TRBV7-9, the J call TRBJ2-7; perhaps TRBD1 as D (6 bases). Trimming left V 4 bases short and J 5 bases short, with 15 bases between. CDR3 length equals 14 residues. From germline, CDR1 is SEHNR and CDR2 FQNEAQ (reference sequence).

About this clonotype itself: This may be a read error: a much more frequent sequence differs by one nucleotide. The genes are TRBV28 and TRBJ2-1, with TRBD2 matching 9 bases. The J segment lost 5 bases and the V segment lost 4 bases, leaving 6 bases of the junction unmatched. Germline V lookup: CDR1 MDHEN, CDR2 SYDVKM. The CDR3 consists of 15 residues. The CDR3 DNA is TGTGCCAGCAGTTACCTAGCGGGGCTCCACAATGAGCAGTTCTTC. The encoded protein is CASSYLAGLHNEQFF. The full variable domain, rest sourced from reference TRBV28 and TRBJ2-1, is DVKVTQSSRYLVKRTGEKVFLECVQDMDHENMFWYRQDPGLGLRLIYFSYDVKMKEKGDIPEGYSVSREKKERFSLILESASTNQTSMYLCASSYLAGLHNEQFFGPGTRLTVL.

This clonotype has a count of ten or more. Written as DNA, the CDR3 is TGTGCCAGCAGCCAAGAGGTGGTAAGGGACAATGAGCAGTTCTTC. Residues: CASSQEVVRDNEQFF. V and J are TRBV14 and TRBJ2-1, with no clear D. The CDR3 has 15 amino acids. V was shortened by 0 bases and J by 5 bases, with 11 bases between the two germline ends. From germline, CDR1 is SGHDN and CDR2 FVKESK.

This clonotype showed up just a few times. This sequence joins TRBV29-1 and TRBJ2-3; 8 nucleotides align to TRBD2. V shed 7 bases, J shed 1 base, and the junction held 10 bases outside the gene matches. CDR1 SQVTM and CDR2 ANQGSEA come from the germline V gene. This CDR3 region has 15 residues. The CDR3 DNA sequence: TGCAGCGCCACAAGATCGGGAGGGCGCACAGATACGCAGTATTTT. Amino acids: CSATRSGGRTDTQYF.

V is TRBV2 and J is TRBJ1-2; weak D call: TRBD1 (5 bases). The CDR3 extends over 15 amino acids. The V and J ends lost 8 bases and 0 bases respectively, with 16 bases between them. CDR1 and CDR2 (germline): SNHLY, FYNNEI. CDR3 coding DNA: TGTGCCAGCTTATCCCGGGGCTTAGCTAACTATGGCTACACCTTC. The encoded protein is CASLSRGLANYGYTF.

This clonotype came up many times. CDR3 protein: CASSSRGGASKNIQYF. CDR3 in DNA: TGTGCCAGCAGTTCGCGAGGCGGAGCGTCCAAAAACATTCAGTACTTC. This chain joins TRBV27 and TRBJ2-4; D remains ambiguous. The germline CDR1 and CDR2 sequences are MNHEY and SMNVEV (reference sequence). This CDR3 region has 16 residues. V dropped 4 bases and J dropped 2 bases, with 15 bases sitting between them.

This clonotype has at least ten counts. V is TRBV12-3 or TRBV12-4 and J is TRBJ1-1; D gene uncertain. The CDR3 is 13 amino acids. The ends were cut back, 3 bases at V and 5 bases at J, with 10 bases in the middle. DNA of the CDR3: TGTGCCAGCAGTTTGGCCCTCGGGACTGAAGCTTTCTTT. Translated, it gives CASSLALGTEAFF.